The 2 T cell receptor beta chains reported below all come from one sample, sequenced in a study of blood T cell repertoires in COVID-19. Assay: immunoSEQ multiplex PCR; the TCRdb copy retains only in-frame clones and omits some. This sample has some 150,000 clones, with 86% found just once. Material: peripheral blood. Source of these receptors: an older woman with acute or convalescent COVID-19.

The rearrangement joins TRBV5-1 to TRBJ2-7; no reliable D call. The V and J ends lost 0 bases and 2 bases respectively, with 9 bases between them. Germline V gene data show CDR1 as SGHRS and CDR2 as YFSETQ. The CDR3 has 14 residues. CDR3 nucleotide sequence: TGCGCCAGCAGCTTGGATCTGTATACCTACGAGCAGTACTTC. Amino acid sequence: CASSLDLYTYEQYF.

The chain is built from TRBV9 and TRBJ2-7; D unclear. The germline V gene encodes CDR1 SGDLS and CDR2 YYNGEE. The CDR3 runs 13 residues. Trimming pared 4 bases from V and 5 bases from J, leaving 13 bases between. CDR3 coding DNA: TGTGCCAGCAGCCCCAGACGGGTCGACGAGCAGTACTTC. It specifies CASSPRRVDEQYF.